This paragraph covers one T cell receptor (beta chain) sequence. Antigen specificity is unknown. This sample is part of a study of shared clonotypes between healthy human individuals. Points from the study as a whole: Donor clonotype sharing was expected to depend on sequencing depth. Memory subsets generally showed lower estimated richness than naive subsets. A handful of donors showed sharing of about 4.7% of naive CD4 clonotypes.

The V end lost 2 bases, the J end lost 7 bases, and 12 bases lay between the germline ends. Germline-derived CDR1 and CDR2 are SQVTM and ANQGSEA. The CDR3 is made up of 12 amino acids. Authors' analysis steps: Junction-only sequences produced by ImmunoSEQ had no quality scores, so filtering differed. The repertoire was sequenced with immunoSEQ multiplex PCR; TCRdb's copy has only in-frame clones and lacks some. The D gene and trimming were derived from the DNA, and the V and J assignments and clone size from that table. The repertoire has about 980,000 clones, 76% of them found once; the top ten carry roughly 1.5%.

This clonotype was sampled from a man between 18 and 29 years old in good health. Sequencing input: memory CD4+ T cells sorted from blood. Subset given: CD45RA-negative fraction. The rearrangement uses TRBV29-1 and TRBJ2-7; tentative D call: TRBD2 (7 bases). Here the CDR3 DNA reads TGCAGCGTTGAAAGGGGGGGGCATGAGCAGTACTTC. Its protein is CSVERGGHEQYF.